The 14 T cell receptor beta chains listed next were all sequenced from one sample in a study of graft-versus-host responses after intestinal transplantation. These receptors lack a known antigen. This table comes from immunoSEQ multiplex PCR, and its TCRdb copy is limited to in-frame clones, with some not included. The table records more than 100,000 clones, approximately 96% of them present only once. The sample in question was unstimulated CD8+ T cells sorted from spleen or lymph node cells, obtained before intestinal transplant. These receptors came from a human donor who received an intestinal transplant.

The V and J genes are TRBV19 and TRBJ2-1; tentative D call: TRBD2 (5 bases). Trimming shortened V by 6 bases and J by 0 bases, and 12 bases separated the two germline ends. Germline V lookup: CDR1 LNHDA, CDR2 SQIVND (reference sequence). This CDR3 spans 15 amino acids. CDR3 residues: CASSPWTGSYNEQFF. The CDR3 nucleotides read TGTGCCAGTAGCCCTTGGACTGGCTCCTACAATGAGCAGTTCTTC.

The CDR3 reads CSADRGSGDNEQFF. The CDR3, as DNA: TGCAGCGCCGACAGGGGTAGCGGGGACAATGAGCAGTTCTTC. The gene calls are TRBV29-1 and TRBJ2-1; D assignment may be TRBD1 or TRBD2 (8 bases each). The germline V gene has CDR1 SQVTM and CDR2 ANQGSEA. The CDR3 sequence is 14 residues long. V gave up 7 bases and J gave up 5 bases, with 18 bases separating them.

V gene TRBV7-9 combines with J gene TRBJ2-1, with D possibly matching TRBD2 (5 bases). Germline V gives CDR1 SEHNR, CDR2 FQNEAQ (reference sequence). V was shortened by 5 bases and J by 0 bases, with 17 bases between the two germline ends. This CDR3 has 17 amino acids. This CDR3 reads CASSPGLRESSYNEQFF. The CDR3 DNA is TGTGCCAGCAGCCCCGGACTTCGCGAGAGCTCCTACAATGAGCAGTTCTTC.

This rearrangement joins TRBV28 to TRBJ2-5, with 9 bases that match TRBD1. The ends lost 5 bases at V and 3 bases at J; junction bases unmatched: 7. The CDR3 sequence is 15 residues long. The germline V gene has CDR1 MDHEN and CDR2 SYDVKM. CDR3 in amino acids: CASSLTRDREETQYF. In DNA, the CDR3 is TGTGCCAGCAGTCTCACTCGGGACAGGGAAGAGACCCAGTACTTC.

CDR3 amino acids: CASSLDRPSSNQPQHF. Written as DNA, the CDR3 is TGTGCCAGCAGCTTAGACCGGCCGTCTAGCAATCAGCCCCAGCATTTT. The V gene is TRBV11-2, the J gene TRBJ1-5, with unresolved D. From germline, CDR1 is SGHAT and CDR2 FQNNGV. The V gene lost 0 bases and the J gene lost 0 bases, with 9 bases spanning the gap. The CDR3 is 16 amino acids.

The V gene is TRBV28, the J gene TRBJ2-3, with 12 positions matching TRBD2. The CDR3 spans 15 residues. CDR1 is MDHEN, CDR2 SYDVKM, per germline. The V segment lost 6 bases and the J segment 6 bases; nucleotides outside the gene matches: 7. The CDR3 here is CASRTSGRAGDTQYF. In nucleotides, the CDR3 is TGTGCCAGCAGGACTAGCGGGAGAGCGGGGGATACGCAGTATTTT. The whole variable domain, filled in from reference TRBV28 and TRBJ2-3, reads DVKVTQSSRYLVKRTGEKVFLECVQDMDHENMFWYRQDPGLGLRLIYFSYDVKMKEKGDIPEGYSVSREKKERFSLILESASTNQTSMYLCASRTSGRAGDTQYFGPGTRLTVL.

The rearrangement uses TRBV19 and TRBJ2-5, with 11 bases that match TRBD1. The tail of the sequence fits TRBJ2-7 better, so the J call may be wrong. The CDR3 loop spans 14 amino acids. Germline CDR1 is LNHDA and CDR2 is SQIVND (reference sequence). The CDR3 DNA reads TGTGCCAGTAGTCCGGGACAGGGGGGATACGAGCAGTACTTC. Translating it yields CASSPGQGGYEQYF.

V usage is TRBV29-1 and J usage is TRBJ2-5, with TRBD1 identical over 8 bases. Germline trimming cut 7 bases from V and 5 bases from J; bases unmatched to any gene: 15. Germline V lookup: CDR1 SQVTM, CDR2 ANQGSEA. The CDR3 length is 15 residues. The CDR3 bases are TGCAGCGGGCTTAGGCAGGACAGGGTGACGGAGACCCAGTACTTC. Translated, it gives CSGLRQDRVTETQYF.

The J gene is TRBJ1-1, the V gene TRBV2; unclear D gene. Trimming left V 6 bases short and J 7 bases short, with 12 bases between. This CDR3 region has 12 residues. The germline V gene encodes CDR1 SNHLY and CDR2 FYNNEI. In DNA form, the CDR3 reads TGTGCCAGCAGGGACGGGTTCGGTGAAGCTTTCTTT. It codes for CASRDGFGEAFF. Looking up the rest from reference TRBV2 and TRBJ1-1 gives the full variable domain: EPEVTQTPSHQVTQMGQEVILRCVPISNHLYFYWYRQILGQKVEFLVSFYNNEISEKSEIFDDQFSVERPDGSNFTLKIRSTKLEDSAMYFCASRDGFGEAFFGQGTRLTVV.

The CDR3 DNA reads TGTGCCAGCAGTGCCGGAGGCTTAGGGTTGGAGCAACTGTTTTTT. Protein product: CASSAGGLGLEQLFF. The genes are TRBV6-1 and TRBJ1-4; D is unresolved. CDR1 and CDR2 (germline): MNHNS, SASEGT. CDR3 size: 15 residues. Trimming left V 4 bases short and J 12 bases short, with 21 bases between.

The V call is TRBV5-1, the J call TRBJ2-3; a weak D match, TRBD1 (6 bases). The CDR3 is 15 amino acids. V shed 0 bases and J shed 6 bases, with 14 bases lying between them. Germline loops: CDR1 SGHRS, CDR2 YFSETQ. For the CDR3, the DNA is TGCGCCAGCAGCTTGGCCAAGGGGGTAGGGGATACGCAGTATTTT. Translated: CASSLAKGVGDTQYF.

The chain combines TRBV28 with TRBJ1-4; TRBD1 might be the D (6 bases). V lost 6 bases and J 4 bases, leaving 12 bases between the germline ends. The CDR3 loop spans 14 amino acids. Per the germline V gene, CDR1 is MDHEN and CDR2 is SYDVKM. CDR3 coding DNA: TGTGCCAGCAGCCACAGGGCGAGTAATGAAAAACTGTTTTTT. Its translation: CASSHRASNEKLFF.

The chain recombines TRBV28 with TRBJ2-7, with D possibly TRBD1 on 6 matching bases. V dropped 1 base and J dropped 2 bases, with 15 bases sitting between them. This CDR3 has 16 amino acids. In germline, CDR1 is MDHEN, CDR2 SYDVKM. CDR3 loop: CASSLSLEAGAYEQYF. CDR3 nucleotides: TGTGCCAGCAGTTTATCCCTTGAGGCAGGGGCCTACGAGCAGTACTTC.

The chain has TRBV7-8 and TRBJ2-5; 10 positions agree with TRBD2. Trimming at V came to 3 bases and at J to 2 bases, leaving 3 bases not matched to a gene. CDR1 and CDR2 (germline): SGHVS, FQNEAQ. The length of the CDR3 is 15 residues. The CDR3 region is CASSFGLAEQETQYF. CDR3 coding DNA: TGTGCCAGCAGCTTCGGACTAGCGGAACAAGAGACCCAGTACTTC.